One and the same sample provided the 5 T cell receptor beta chains below, sequenced in a study of shared clonotypes between healthy human individuals (TCRdb year 2020). Library generation was performed with the immunoSEQ multiplex PCR assay. The clones in this table, taken by TCRdb from immuneACCESS, are in-frame only. Not every clone is retained; where verified, under half of the shortfall comes from an unresolved V gene, and the cause of the rest is unknown. In all, the sample holds hundreds of thousands of clones, and about 74% of those were seen once. The ten largest clones add up to 1.5% to 2% of the sample. Input material: memory CD4+ T cells sorted from blood. This specimen's cell subset or site label, interpreted: CD45RA-negative fraction. These receptor sequences come from a woman under 40 in good health.

The rearrangement joins TRBV28 to TRBJ2-5; TRBD2 matches at 9 bases. Germline V gives CDR1 MDHEN, CDR2 SYDVKM. Trimming cost V 8 bases and J 2 bases; bases outside gene matches: 12. The CDR3 sequence is 16 residues long. The CDR3 spells CASSLLGREGQETQYF. The CDR3 DNA reads TGTGCCAGCTCCCTCTTAGGGCGGGAGGGGCAAGAGACCCAGTACTTC. The full variable domain, with the rest looked up from reference TRBV28 and TRBJ2-5, is DVKVTQSSRYLVKRTGEKVFLECVQDMDHENMFWYRQDPGLGLRLIYFSYDVKMKEKGDIPEGYSVSREKKERFSLILESASTNQTSMYLCASSLLGREGQETQYFGPGTRLLVL.

This clone is a singleton in its sample. V is TRBV14 and J is TRBJ2-2, with 7 bases identical to TRBD1. The CDR3 covers 14 residues. Germline loops: CDR1 SGHDN, CDR2 FVKESK. Trimming cost V 3 bases and J 6 bases; bases outside gene matches: 4. CDR3 bases: TGTGCCAGCAGCCAGCTTACAGGGGCCGGGGAGCTGTTTTTT. Translation gives CASSQLTGAGELFF.

This clone was detected many times. J is TRBJ2-7 and V is TRBV9; no clear D. V lost 0 bases and J lost 3, with 10 bases in between. The CDR3 has 14 amino acids. From germline, CDR1 is SGDLS and CDR2 YYNGEE. In nucleotides, the CDR3 is TGTGCCAGCAGCGTAGATCCAGATGACTACGAGCAGTACTTC. Translation: CASSVDPDDYEQYF.

This chain joins TRBV6-4 and TRBJ2-1; 10 positions match TRBD2. J lost 5 bases, V lost 5 bases, and 3 bases had no gene match. The CDR3 totals 14 residues. From germline, CDR1 is MRHNA and CDR2 SNTAGT. The CDR3: CASSRTSGNNEQFF. The DNA for the CDR3 is TGTGCCAGCAGTCGGACTAGCGGCAACAATGAGCAGTTCTTC.

This chain links TRBV7-9 with TRBJ2-5, with D maybe TRBD1 (6 bases). The length of the CDR3 is 14 residues. The V end was cut by 5 bases, the J end by 6 bases, with 16 bases between. Per the germline V gene, CDR1 is SEHNR and CDR2 is FQNEAQ (reference sequence). The CDR3 loop is CASSANTGIQTQYF. CDR3 DNA sequence: TGTGCCAGCAGCGCTAACACAGGGATCCAGACCCAGTACTTC.